Detailed here is one T cell receptor beta chain. The target of this receptor is not known. Base qualities are not provided; no much larger clone lies one nucleotide away. This entry is derived from a study of T cells after somatic rescue of genetic block (dated by TCRdb to 2018 to 2020). General notes on the study: What the study looked at was long-term robustness, specifically in a T-cell system that came about through somatic rescue of a genetic block in T-cell development.

The method behind the library was the immunoSEQ multiplex PCR assay. As stored in TCRdb, this immuneACCESS dataset retains in-frame rearrangements with V and J assigned. A fraction of the clones does not appear; measured against another copy, unresolved V genes explain less than half of the discrepancy, and the remainder lacks a known reason. The sample contains approximately 58,000 clones, approximately 96% of them found a single time. In total, the top ten clones hold around 0.083% of the sample. What was sequenced was peripheral blood mononuclear cells (PBMCs). This TCR derives from a child less than two years old.

The DNA sequence is as follows: TGTGCCAGCAGCTTAGTAGTTACCGGGGAGCTGTTTTTT. It is translated as CASSLVVTGELFF. The chain couples TRBV11-2 to TRBJ2-2; the D gene is unclear. Trimming costs V 1 base and J 5 bases, and their ends lie 5 bases apart. The CDR3 covers 13 residues, taking in both the cysteine and the phenylalanine. CDR3 DNA only is kept here, 39 bases in frame from base 1. Per the germline V gene, SGHAT is the CDR1 and FQNNGV is the CDR2.